The 9 T cell receptor beta chains below come from one sample, sequenced in a study of primary melanoma T cells and metastatic recurrence. Libraries were prepared by immunoSEQ multiplex PCR; TCRdb keeps only in-frame clonotypes and omits some of them. Of more than 150 clones listed, 85% to 95% are singletons. The sequencing input was melanoma tumor tissue. These receptors came from a human donor with melanoma.

The genes are TRBV6-8 and TRBJ1-6; 9 bases agree with TRBD1. Germline CDR1 is MNHGY and CDR2 is SAAAGT. The trim removed 5 bases at V and 2 bases at J, leaving 7 bases unmatched. This CDR3 comprises 17 residues. The CDR3 sequence: CASSRAGTGTYNSPLHF. CDR3 DNA: TGTGCCAGCAGTCGTGCCGGGACAGGGACCTATAATTCACCCCTCCACTTT.

This clone was observed once. The chain uses TRBV6-8 and TRBJ1-1; TRBD1 matches 9 bases. This CDR3 contains 14 residues. The V segment lost 4 bases and the J segment 3 bases; nucleotides outside the gene matches: 3. Germline loops: CDR1 MNHGY, CDR2 SAAAGT. The CDR3 DNA reads TGTGCCAGCAGTTGGAGACAGGGGGACACTGAAGCTTTCTTT. Its translation: CASSWRQGDTEAFF.

The rearrangement uses TRBV11-3 and TRBJ1-2; TRBD1 matches at 10 bases. The CDR3 has 15 residues. CDR1 is SGHNT and CDR2 is YENEEA in the germline V gene. J lost 8 bases, V lost 2 bases, and 8 bases had no gene match. The CDR3 coding sequence is TGTGCCAGCAGCTTAACGACAGGGGGCGGCAGAGGCTACACCTTC. Translation gives CASSLTTGGGRGYTF. Full variable domain (outside the CDR3, taken from reference TRBV11-3 and TRBJ1-2): EAGVVQSPRYKIIEKKQPVAFWCNPISGHNTLYWYLQNLGQGPELLIRYENEEAVDDSQLPKDRFSAERLKGVDSTLKIQPAELGDSAVYLCASSLTTGGGRGYTFGSGTRLTVV.

The chain employs TRBV6-8 and TRBJ2-3, with a tentative D call TRBD1 (6 bases). Trimming stripped 6 bases from V and 5 bases from J, with 18 bases between. Germline CDR1 reads MNHGY; CDR2 reads SAAAGT. CDR3 length equals 15 residues. In nucleotides, the CDR3 is TGTGCCAGCAGGCTCACCGGGACAAGAGGAGATACGCAGTATTTT. Translating it yields CASRLTGTRGDTQYF.

The chain carries TRBV7-1 and TRBJ2-7, with 12 positions matching TRBD2. TRBV7-1 is an ORF, with its function uncertain. This CDR3 region has 13 residues. The V segment lost 8 bases and the J segment 11 bases; nucleotides outside the gene matches: 10. CDR3 DNA sequence: TGTGCCAGCGGACTAGCGGGATCCCCCAGCGAGTACTTC. The encoded protein is CASGLAGSPSEYF.

J is TRBJ1-1 and V is TRBV6-8; TRBD1 is a possible D gene (6 bases). CDR1 is MNHGY, CDR2 SAAAGT, per germline. CDR3 length equals 13 residues. V lost 10 bases, J lost 1 base, and 13 bases lay in between. The CDR3, as DNA: TGTGCCATTATGGGACACCCGAACACTGAAGCTTTCTTT. Translating gives CAIMGHPNTEAFF.

The gene calls are TRBV15 and TRBJ2-2; tentatively, D is TRBD2 (5 bases). V dropped 1 base and J dropped 1 base, with 13 bases sitting between them. Germline CDR1 reads LNHNV; CDR2 reads YYDKDF (reference sequence). The CDR3 contains 17 residues. The CDR3 DNA reads TGTGCCACCAGCAGAGTGGAACTAGAAGAGAACACCGGGGAGCTGTTTTTT. Amino acids: CATSRVELEENTGELFF.

This clone was counted once. This chain uses TRBV28 with TRBJ2-6; D is perhaps TRBD1 (5 bases). The CDR3 has 17 residues. Trimming left V 4 bases short and J 4 bases short, with 17 bases between. Germline-derived CDR1 and CDR2 are MDHEN and SYDVKM. DNA of the CDR3: TGTGCCAGCAGTTGGATGGCAGGGCTAGTGGGGGCCAACGTCCTGACTTTC. It yields the protein CASSWMAGLVGANVLTF.

The chain carries TRBV6-8 and TRBJ1-1; weak D call: TRBD1 (5 bases). Per the germline V gene, CDR1 is MNHGY and CDR2 is SAAAGT. The V end lost 7 bases, the J end lost 5 bases, and 14 bases lay between the germline ends. The CDR3 has 13 residues. The chain's CDR3 is CASNQRGETEAFF. CDR3 sequence (DNA): TGTGCCAGCAACCAACGAGGGGAAACTGAAGCTTTCTTT.